This T cell receptor (beta chain) was sequenced in a study of cytomegalovirus exposure and HLA in healthy donors. PCR amplification relied on 60 Vbeta primers (plus 13 Jbeta primers). Data came from immunoSEQ multiplex PCR; TCRdb stores just in-frame clones and leaves some out. The table counts some 70,000 clones; roughly 8% lies in the top ten. Germline CDR1 reads SGHRS; CDR2 reads YFSETQ. Germline trimming cut 4 bases from V and 8 bases from J; bases unmatched to any gene: 5. The CDR3 has 15 amino acids. The sequencing input was PBMCs. The sequence came from a female donor in good health and CMV-seropositive. V and J are TRBV5-1 and TRBJ2-1, with 14 bases lining up with TRBD2. The DNA of the CDR3 is TGCGCCAGCAGCCTGACTAGCGGGAGGGCCCATGAGCAGTTCTTC. Its protein is CASSLTSGRAHEQFF.